One sample yielded the 24 T cell receptor beta chains listed below, sequenced in a study of human thymus T cells. Profiling relied on immunoSEQ multiplex PCR, and the TCRdb table lists in-frame clones only, not all of them. The data contain about 60,000 clones, approximately 93% of them singletons. Sample: blood. These receptors were obtained from a boy younger than two with a congenital heart defect but otherwise immunologically healthy.

The chain has TRBV19 and TRBJ1-1, with TRBD1 as a possible D gene (6 bases). Germline CDR1 and CDR2: LNHDA and SQIVND (reference sequence). This CDR3 contains 14 residues. With 3 bases removed from V and 0 bases from J, the gap between germline ends came to 8 bases. CDR3 sequence (DNA): TGTGCCAGTAGTATGGGACACATGAACACTGAAGCTTTCTTT. The encoded protein is CASSMGHMNTEAFF.

The rearrangement links TRBV27 to TRBJ1-2; tentatively, D is TRBD1 (6 bases). Trimming took 0 bases from V and 8 from J, leaving 19 bases between them. Germline V gene sequence: CDR1 MNHEY, CDR2 SMNVEV (reference sequence). This CDR3 has 16 amino acids. DNA of the CDR3: TGTGCCAGCAGTTTATCGGTTGCGCAGGGGATGTACGGCTACACCTTC. It yields the protein CASSLSVAQGMYGYTF.

This clone occurred a few times. The V call is TRBV6-1, the J call TRBJ1-2; D not resolved. CDR1 is MNHNS and CDR2 is SASEGT in the germline V gene. This CDR3 contains 11 residues. V lost 6 bases and J lost 1, with 3 bases in between. The CDR3: CASRYNYGYTF. The CDR3 coding sequence is TGTGCCAGCAGGTATAACTATGGCTACACCTTC.

The chain uses TRBV29-1 and TRBJ1-4; tentative D call: TRBD1 (5 bases). The germline V gene has CDR1 SQVTM and CDR2 ANQGSEA. V dropped 4 bases and J dropped 6 bases, with 15 bases sitting between them. The CDR3 runs 14 residues. The CDR3, as DNA: TGCAGCGTTGGAAGGGCAGGGATGGATGAAAAACTGTTTTTT. Its translation is CSVGRAGMDEKLFF.

The rearrangement joins TRBV5-1 to TRBJ2-2; D ambiguous. The V end lost 5 bases, the J end lost 3 bases, and 2 bases lay between the germline ends. CDR1 and CDR2 from the germline V gene are SGHRS and YFSETQ. The CDR3 extends over 11 amino acids. This chain's CDR3 is CASRDTGELFF. The CDR3 nucleotides are TGCGCCAGCAGGGACACCGGGGAGCTGTTTTTT.

The chain employs TRBV5-6 and TRBJ2-7; D perhaps matches TRBD1 (5 bases). The germline V gene has CDR1 SGHDT and CDR2 YYEEEE. V was shortened by 2 bases and J by 0 bases, with 6 bases between the two germline ends. The CDR3 runs to 13 residues. CDR3 protein: CASSLGASYEQYF. The CDR3 DNA sequence: TGTGCCAGCAGCTTAGGGGCCTCCTACGAGCAGTACTTC.

The chain uses TRBV7-3 and TRBJ2-3; D gene uncertain. Germline V gives CDR1 SGHTA, CDR2 FQGTGA. CDR3 length: 14 residues. Deletions cut 5 bases from V and 2 bases from J, with 11 bases between. CDR3 loop: CASSPGYPTDTQYF. CDR3 DNA sequence: TGTGCCAGCAGCCCTGGGTACCCCACAGATACGCAGTATTTT.

CDR3 sequence (DNA): TGTGCCAGCAGTTATGCGACAGGGTCCATTGAGACCCAGTACTTC. Encoded protein: CASSYATGSIETQYF. The V gene is TRBV27, the J gene TRBJ2-5, with 7 bases matching TRBD1. CDR1 is MNHEY and CDR2 is SMNVEV in the germline V gene (reference sequence). The CDR3 loop spans 15 amino acids. J was trimmed by 5 bases and V by 4 bases; bases with no gene match: 10.

V gene TRBV10-1 combines with J gene TRBJ2-3; 9 bases align to TRBD1. With 3 bases clipped from V and 3 bases from J, the junction kept 4 bases outside the gene matches. This CDR3 spans 15 amino acids. Germline lookup yields CDR1 WNHNN and CDR2 SYGVQD (reference sequence). The CDR3 spells CASSEQGAQTDTQYF. DNA of the CDR3: TGCGCCAGCAGTGAACAGGGGGCGCAAACAGATACGCAGTATTTT.

V is TRBV19 and J is TRBJ1-3; unclear D gene. V dropped 5 bases and J dropped 0 bases, with 11 bases sitting between them. CDR1 is LNHDA and CDR2 is SQIVND in the germline V gene (reference sequence). The CDR3 is 15 amino acids. The CDR3 loop reads CASSPEPVSGNTIYF. DNA for the CDR3: TGTGCCAGTAGTCCAGAGCCAGTCTCTGGAAACACCATATATTTT.

J is TRBJ1-1 and V is TRBV19; tentatively, D is TRBD1 (5 bases). CDR3 size: 15 residues. V gave up 3 bases and J gave up 1 base, with 12 bases separating them. The V gene's germline CDR1 is LNHDA and CDR2 SQIVND (reference sequence). The CDR3 is CASSIWAGQNTEAFF. The CDR3 nucleotides are TGTGCCAGTAGTATTTGGGCAGGGCAGAACACTGAAGCTTTCTTT.

The CDR3 is CAISGQGSNGYTF. The DNA of the CDR3 is TGTGCCATCAGTGGTCAGGGCAGTAATGGCTACACCTTC. The chain uses TRBV10-3 and TRBJ1-2; a weak D match, TRBD1 (5 bases). Trimming stripped 4 bases from V and 6 bases from J, with 12 bases between. Germline V gene lookup returns CDR1 ENHRY and CDR2 SYGVKD. The CDR3 covers 13 residues.

This chain links TRBV27 with TRBJ2-7; 11 bases are shared with TRBD1. V dropped 4 bases and J dropped 0; count of bases not matched to a gene: 2. The CDR3 spans 15 residues. Germline values: CDR1 MNHEY, CDR2 SMNVEV (reference sequence). CDR3 in DNA: TGTGCCAGCAGTTGGGGGACAGGGGGCTCCTACGAGCAGTACTTC. Translation gives CASSWGTGGSYEQYF.

V and J are TRBV11-2 and TRBJ2-7, with 13 bases fitting TRBD2. Trimming took 1 base from V and 5 from J; bases not matched to a gene: 11. The CDR3 covers 18 residues. The germline V gene encodes CDR1 SGHAT and CDR2 FQNNGV. The CDR3: CASSLAKLGTSGINEQYF. CDR3 nucleotide sequence: TGTGCCAGCAGCTTAGCGAAACTGGGGACTAGCGGGATCAACGAGCAGTACTTC.

This chain joins TRBV7-9 and TRBJ2-1, with 15 bases that match TRBD2. V dropped 4 bases and J dropped 7; count of bases not matched to a gene: 2. CDR1 and CDR2 from the germline V gene are SEHNR and FQNEAQ (reference sequence). The CDR3 runs 15 residues. CDR3 sequence (DNA): TGTGCCAGCAGCTCGGGGACTAGCGGGAGGAATGAGCAGTTCTTC. Protein: CASSSGTSGRNEQFF.

The chain combines TRBV6-4 with TRBJ2-5; no firm D call. The V end lost 0 bases, the J end lost 6 bases, and 11 bases lay between the germline ends. The germline V gene has CDR1 MRHNA and CDR2 SNTAGT. The CDR3 is made up of 14 amino acids. In DNA, the CDR3 is TGTGCCAGCAGTGACTCGGGTGTCCCTAAGACCCAGTACTTC. It specifies CASSDSGVPKTQYF.

The chain employs TRBV19 and TRBJ1-2; D is uncertain. Germline V gene sequence: CDR1 LNHDA, CDR2 SQIVND (reference sequence). The CDR3 runs to 16 residues. V was trimmed by 3 bases and J by 1 base, leaving 15 bases between them. The CDR3 sequence is CASSMRGPDFNYGYTF. DNA of the CDR3: TGTGCCAGTAGTATGAGAGGTCCAGACTTTAACTATGGCTACACCTTC.

The CDR3 is CARSEPTGTGEETQYF. CDR3 in DNA: TGTGCCAGAAGCGAGCCCACCGGGACAGGGGAGGAGACCCAGTACTTC. The chain carries TRBV5-3 and TRBJ2-5; 10 bases agree with TRBD1. TRBV5-3 is assigned to the ORF class and has an uncertain function. The CDR3 consists of 16 residues. Trimming cost V 4 bases and J 5 bases; bases outside gene matches: 11.

The rearrangement uses TRBV4-1 and TRBJ2-2; D is uncertain. This CDR3 comprises 12 residues. Germline-derived CDR1 and CDR2 are MGHRA and YSYEKL. Between the trimmed V and J ends, which lost 0 bases and 6 bases, there was a span of 2 bases. CDR3 region: CASSQDPGELFF. The CDR3 DNA follows: TGCGCCAGCAGCCAAGACCCCGGGGAGCTGTTTTTT.

This clone has a single count. The rearrangement uses TRBV6-1 and TRBJ1-1; tentative D call: TRBD1 (6 bases). V was shortened by 8 bases and J by 0 bases, with 16 bases between the two germline ends. Germline V gene lookup returns CDR1 MNHNS and CDR2 SASEGT. The CDR3 contains 15 residues. DNA of the CDR3: TGTGCCAGCCAGAAGTCGGGACACGTGAACACTGAAGCTTTCTTT. It yields the protein CASQKSGHVNTEAFF.

V and J are TRBV28 and TRBJ1-5, with D possibly being TRBD1 (6 bases). The CDR3 consists of 14 residues. CDR1 is MDHEN, CDR2 SYDVKM, per germline. With 5 bases removed from V and 0 bases from J, the gap between germline ends came to 8 bases. The CDR3 spells CASSDRYSNQPQHF. Written as DNA, the CDR3 is TGTGCCAGCAGTGACAGGTATAGCAATCAGCCCCAGCATTTT.

V usage is TRBV7-6 and J usage is TRBJ2-2; 7 nucleotides align to TRBD1. The V segment lost 5 bases and the J segment 8 bases; nucleotides outside the gene matches: 14. From germline, CDR1 is SGHVS and CDR2 FNYEAQ. The CDR3 extends over 16 amino acids. CDR3 protein: CASSVYPAGGKGELFF. In nucleotides, the CDR3 is TGTGCCAGCAGCGTATACCCCGCAGGGGGAAAGGGGGAGCTGTTTTTT.

CDR3 in amino acids: CASSLSYPGISTEAFF. CDR3 coding DNA: TGTGCCAGCAGTTTATCGTATCCAGGGATATCGACTGAAGCTTTCTTT. The chain has TRBV27 and TRBJ1-1; a weak D match, TRBD1 (5 bases). Germline loops: CDR1 MNHEY, CDR2 SMNVEV (reference sequence). Trimming removed 0 bases at V and 5 bases at J, with 16 bases between. The CDR3 totals 16 residues.

The gene calls are TRBV5-4 and TRBJ2-3, with 9 bases lining up with TRBD2. J lost 7 bases, V lost 4 bases, and 10 bases had no gene match. The germline CDR1 and CDR2 sequences are SGHNT and YYREEE (reference sequence). The length of the CDR3 is 15 residues. The CDR3 DNA follows: TGTGCCAGCAGCCCCCGGTTAGCGGGGGACAATACGCAGTATTTT. Translating it yields CASSPRLAGDNTQYF.